The entry below describes one T cell receptor (beta chain). The antigen is not known. Use of 60 Vbeta and 13 Jbeta primers characterized the PCR. TCRdb's copy holds only in-frame clones and misses some; the assay was immunoSEQ multiplex PCR. The sample holds about 140,000 clones, approximately 80% seen once. The sample originates from a study of cytomegalovirus exposure and HLA in healthy donors. Study-wide results and limits: In a later analysis, DRB1 alleles had the most associated TCRs; HLA-C alleles the fewest. It was reported that TCR beta sequences correctly inferred the HLA-A and HLA-B alleles for most subjects.

Germline assignment: CDR1 SGHNT and CDR2 YYREEE (reference sequence). J was trimmed by 5 bases and V by 4 bases; bases with no gene match: 14. The CDR3 spans 17 residues. This clonotype was sampled from a man aged 25 to 45 in good health and CMV-seronegative. The genes are TRBV5-4 and TRBJ2-5; 10 nucleotides agree with TRBD2. The sequenced sample consisted of PBMCs. The CDR3: CASSRRGLAQGGETQYF. CDR3 bases: TGTGCCAGCAGCCGCCGGGGACTAGCGCAAGGGGGGGAGACCCAGTACTTC.